The TCR beta chain described here comes from a study of blood T cell repertoires in COVID-19. The germline gives CDR1 MNHEY, CDR2 SVGEGT. The trim removed 5 bases at V and 7 bases at J, leaving 9 bases unmatched. The CDR3 runs 16 residues. How the authors handled the data: It was from reference gene primer amplification that nucleated cell counts were estimated. Clones were read by immunoSEQ multiplex PCR, and TCRdb kept only the in-frame ones, dropping some. V and J calls and clone size are those listed in that table; D and trimming were worked out from the DNA. The sample lists over 250,000 clones; approximately 88% were seen once.

This chain joins TRBV6-2 or TRBV6-3 and TRBJ1-5; 12 bases map to TRBD1. The material sequenced was PBMCs or T cells enriched from blood (not recorded which). The TCR sequence derives from a young woman who had recovered from COVID-19. The CDR3 loop is CASSNRDRGPWQPQHF. As DNA, the CDR3 is TGTGCCAGCAGTAACCGGGACAGGGGGCCGTGGCAGCCCCAGCATTTT.